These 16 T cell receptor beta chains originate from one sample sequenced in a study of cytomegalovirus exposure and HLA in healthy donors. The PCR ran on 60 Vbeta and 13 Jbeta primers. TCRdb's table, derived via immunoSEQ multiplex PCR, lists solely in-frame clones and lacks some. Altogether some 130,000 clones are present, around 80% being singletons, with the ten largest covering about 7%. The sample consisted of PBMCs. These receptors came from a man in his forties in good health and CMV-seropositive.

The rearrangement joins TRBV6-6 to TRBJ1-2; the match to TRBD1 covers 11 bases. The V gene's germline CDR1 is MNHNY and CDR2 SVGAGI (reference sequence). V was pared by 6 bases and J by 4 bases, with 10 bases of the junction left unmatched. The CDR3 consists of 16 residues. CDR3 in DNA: TGTGCCAGCAGGCTACCGGGACAGGGGGTAGGCTATGGCTACACCTTC. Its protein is CASRLPGQGVGYGYTF.

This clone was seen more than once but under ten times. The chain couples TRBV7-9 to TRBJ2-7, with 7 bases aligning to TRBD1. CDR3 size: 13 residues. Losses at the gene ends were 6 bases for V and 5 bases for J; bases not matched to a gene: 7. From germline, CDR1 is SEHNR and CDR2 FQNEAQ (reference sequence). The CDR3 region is CASRGQSKDEQYF. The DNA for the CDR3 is TGTGCCAGCAGGGGACAGTCGAAGGACGAGCAGTACTTC.

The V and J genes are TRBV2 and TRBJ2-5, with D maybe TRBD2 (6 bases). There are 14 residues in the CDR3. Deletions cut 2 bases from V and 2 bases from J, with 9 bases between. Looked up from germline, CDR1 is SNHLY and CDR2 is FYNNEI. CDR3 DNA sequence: TGTGCCAGCAGTGAACTAGCGATACAAGAGACCCAGTACTTC. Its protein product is CASSELAIQETQYF.

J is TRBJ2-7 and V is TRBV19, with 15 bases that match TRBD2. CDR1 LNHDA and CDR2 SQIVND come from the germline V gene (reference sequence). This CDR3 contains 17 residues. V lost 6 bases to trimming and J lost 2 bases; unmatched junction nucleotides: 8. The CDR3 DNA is TGTGCCAGTAGCTTGGGACTAGCGGGAGGTTTCGCCTACGAGCAGTACTTC. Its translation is CASSLGLAGGFAYEQYF.

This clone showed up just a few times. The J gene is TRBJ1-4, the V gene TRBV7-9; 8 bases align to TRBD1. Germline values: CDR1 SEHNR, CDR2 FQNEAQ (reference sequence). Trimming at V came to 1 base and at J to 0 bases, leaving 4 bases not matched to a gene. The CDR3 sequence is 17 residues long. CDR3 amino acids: CASSLGQGRATNEKLFF. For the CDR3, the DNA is TGTGCCAGCAGCTTAGGACAGGGGAGAGCAACTAATGAAAAACTGTTTTTT.

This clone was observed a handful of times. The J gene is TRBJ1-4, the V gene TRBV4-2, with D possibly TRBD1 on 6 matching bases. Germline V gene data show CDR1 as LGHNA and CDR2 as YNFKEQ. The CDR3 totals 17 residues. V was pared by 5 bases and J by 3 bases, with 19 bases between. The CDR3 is CASSFERGREANEKLFF. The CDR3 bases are TGTGCCAGCAGCTTTGAGCGGGGGCGCGAGGCTAATGAAAAACTGTTTTTT.

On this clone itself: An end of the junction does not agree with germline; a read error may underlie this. The CDR3 DNA is TGTTCCAGCAGCTCTATTGGACAGATCCAAGAGACCCAGTACTTC. It is translated as CSSSSIGQIQETQYF. This chain connects TRBV7-9 to TRBJ2-5; TRBD1 might be the D (6 bases). Germline CDR1 is SEHNR and CDR2 is FQNEAQ (reference sequence). CDR3 size: 15 residues.

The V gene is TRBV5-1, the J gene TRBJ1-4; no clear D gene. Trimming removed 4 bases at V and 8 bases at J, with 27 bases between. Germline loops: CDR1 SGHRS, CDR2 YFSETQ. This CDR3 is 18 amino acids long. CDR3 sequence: CASSEPRLRATRGEKLFF. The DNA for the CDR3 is TGCGCCAGCAGCGAACCGCGACTACGCGCAACGCGTGGGGAAAAACTGTTTTTT. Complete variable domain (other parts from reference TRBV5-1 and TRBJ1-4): KAGVTQTPRYLIKTRGQQVTLSCSPISGHRSVSWYQQTPGQGLQFLFEYFSETQRNKGNFPGRFSGRQFSNSRSEMNVSTLELGDSALYLCASSEPRLRATRGEKLFFGSGTQLSVL.

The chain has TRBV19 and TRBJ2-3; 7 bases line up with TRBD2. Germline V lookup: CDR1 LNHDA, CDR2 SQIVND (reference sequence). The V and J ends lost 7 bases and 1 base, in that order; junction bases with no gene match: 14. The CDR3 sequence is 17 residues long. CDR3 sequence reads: CASTPSSGGRGTDTQYF. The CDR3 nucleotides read TGTGCCAGTACCCCCTCATCGGGAGGCCGTGGCACAGATACGCAGTATTTT. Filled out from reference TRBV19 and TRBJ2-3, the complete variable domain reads DGGITQSPKYLFRKEGQNVTLSCEQNLNHDAMYWYRQDPGQGLRLIYYSQIVNDFQKGDIAEGYSVSREKKESFPLTVTSAQKNPTAFYLCASTPSSGGRGTDTQYFGPGTRLTVL.

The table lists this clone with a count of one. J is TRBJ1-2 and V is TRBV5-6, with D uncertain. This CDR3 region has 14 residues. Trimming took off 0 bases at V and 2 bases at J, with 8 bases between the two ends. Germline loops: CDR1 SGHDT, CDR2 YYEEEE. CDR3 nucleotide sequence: TGTGCCAGCAGCTTGGGTTGGGAGAACTATGGCTACACCTTC. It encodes CASSLGWENYGYTF.

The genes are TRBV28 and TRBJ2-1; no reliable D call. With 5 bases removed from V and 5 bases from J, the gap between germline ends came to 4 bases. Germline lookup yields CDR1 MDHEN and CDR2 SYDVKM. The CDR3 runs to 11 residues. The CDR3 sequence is CASSLDNEQFF. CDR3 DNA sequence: TGTGCCAGCAGTCTAGACAATGAGCAGTTCTTC.

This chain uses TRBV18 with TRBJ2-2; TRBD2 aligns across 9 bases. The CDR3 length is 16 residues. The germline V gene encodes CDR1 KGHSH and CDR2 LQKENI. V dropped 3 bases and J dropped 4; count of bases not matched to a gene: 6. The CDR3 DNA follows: TGTGCCAGCTCACCCGGCCTAGCGGGGCTCACCGGGGAGCTGTTTTTT. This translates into CASSPGLAGLTGELFF.

The CDR3 protein is CASSQDDWKDRGSDTQYF. The CDR3 DNA is TGCGCCAGCAGCCAAGATGACTGGAAGGACAGGGGTTCCGATACGCAGTATTTT. The V call is TRBV4-1, the J call TRBJ2-3; 9 bases are shared with TRBD1. The germline gives CDR1 MGHRA, CDR2 YSYEKL. The ends lost 0 bases at V and 6 bases at J; junction bases unmatched: 13. This CDR3 spans 18 amino acids.

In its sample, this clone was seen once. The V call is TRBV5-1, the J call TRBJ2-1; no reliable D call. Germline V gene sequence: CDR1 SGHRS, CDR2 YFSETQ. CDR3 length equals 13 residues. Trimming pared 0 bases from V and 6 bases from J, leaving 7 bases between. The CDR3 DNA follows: TGCGCCAGCAGCTTGGGAGTCCCCAATGAGCAGTTCTTC. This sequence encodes CASSLGVPNEQFF. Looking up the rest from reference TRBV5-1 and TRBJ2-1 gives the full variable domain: KAGVTQTPRYLIKTRGQQVTLSCSPISGHRSVSWYQQTPGQGLQFLFEYFSETQRNKGNFPGRFSGRQFSNSRSEMNVSTLELGDSALYLCASSLGVPNEQFFGPGTRLTVL.

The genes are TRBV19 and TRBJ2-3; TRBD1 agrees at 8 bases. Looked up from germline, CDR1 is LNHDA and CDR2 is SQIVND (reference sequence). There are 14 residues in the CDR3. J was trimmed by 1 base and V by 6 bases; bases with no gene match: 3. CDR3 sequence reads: CASRARGRTDTQYF. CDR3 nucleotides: TGTGCCAGTAGGGCCAGGGGGCGCACAGATACGCAGTATTTT.

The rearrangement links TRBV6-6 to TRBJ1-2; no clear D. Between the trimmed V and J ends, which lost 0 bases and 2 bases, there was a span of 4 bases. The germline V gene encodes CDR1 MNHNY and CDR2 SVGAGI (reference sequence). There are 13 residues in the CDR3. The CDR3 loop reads CASSYSQNYGYTF. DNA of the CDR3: TGTGCCAGCAGTTACTCACAGAACTATGGCTACACCTTC.